This T cell receptor (beta chain) was recorded in a study of T cells in Graves' hyperthyroidism and ophthalmopathy. At least 3 on the Clinical Activity Score was recorded for ophthalmopathy patients, who also had NOSPECS grade at least 4 and duration under 3 months. The study excluded patients with uncontrolled infection, other autoimmune disease, pregnancy or lactation. Using approximately 10 ml of fresh peripheral blood, PBMCs were prepared. This clonotype was seen ten or more times. The CDR3 has 12 residues. The V gene lost 3 bases and the J gene lost 4 bases, with 4 bases spanning the gap. Germline loops: CDR1 MDHEN, CDR2 SYDVKM. Researchers amplified the TCR beta CDR3 regions from RNA transcripts. With the HTBI primer set, the TCR CDR3 went through a first round of RT-PCR. TCRdb reprocessed the multiplex PCR reads with MiXCR, giving one entry per CDR3 protein. Among more than 500,000 distinct CDR3 sequences listed, over 12% were seen once.

The V and J genes are TRBV28 and TRBJ1-5, with D hard to call. Specimen: blood. The receptor comes from a woman between 40 and 55 years old with Graves' ophthalmopathy. CDR3: CASSLENQPQHF. The CDR3 bases are TGTGCCAGCAGTTTGGAGAATCAGCCCCAGCATTTT.